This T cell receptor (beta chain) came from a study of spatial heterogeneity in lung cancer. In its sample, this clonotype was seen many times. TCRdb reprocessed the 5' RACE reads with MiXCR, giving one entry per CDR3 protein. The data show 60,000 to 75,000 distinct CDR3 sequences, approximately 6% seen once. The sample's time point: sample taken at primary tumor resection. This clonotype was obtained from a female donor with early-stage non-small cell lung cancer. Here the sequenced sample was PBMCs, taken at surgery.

The chain's CDR3 is CASSTPGQGSYEQYF. The CDR3 DNA is TGTGCCAGCAGTACCCCTGGACAGGGTAGCTACGAGCAGTACTTC. The genes are TRBV25-1 and TRBJ2-7; TRBD1 agrees at 8 bases. Germline V CDR1 and CDR2: MGHDK, SYGVNS. V was clipped by 5 bases and J by 3 bases; unmatched bases: 9. This CDR3 region has 15 residues.